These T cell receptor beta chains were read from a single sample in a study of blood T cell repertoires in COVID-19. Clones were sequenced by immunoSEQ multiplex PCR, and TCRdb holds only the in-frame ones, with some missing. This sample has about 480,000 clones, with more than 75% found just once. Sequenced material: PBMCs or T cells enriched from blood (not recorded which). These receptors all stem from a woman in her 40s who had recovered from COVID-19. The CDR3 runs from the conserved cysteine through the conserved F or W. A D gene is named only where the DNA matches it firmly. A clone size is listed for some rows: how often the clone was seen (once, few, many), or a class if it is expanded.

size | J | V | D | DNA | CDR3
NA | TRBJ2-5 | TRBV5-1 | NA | TGCGCCAGCAGCTTGTTTAGTTGGGACTGGGACTTC | CASSLFSWDWDF
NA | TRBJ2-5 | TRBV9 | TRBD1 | TGTGCCAGCAGCCCAAGGGGGGGACAGGGGGCTTTGGAGACCCAGTACTTC | CASSPRGGQGALETQYF
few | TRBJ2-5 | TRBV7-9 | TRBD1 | TGTGCCAGCAGCCCGGGGACAGTACTCGCAGAGACCCAGTACTTC | CASSPGTVLAETQYF
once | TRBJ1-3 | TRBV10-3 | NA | TGTGCCATCACCCCCCACAAGGGAAACACCATATATTTT | CAITPHKGNTIYF
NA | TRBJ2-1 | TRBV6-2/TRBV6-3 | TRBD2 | TGTGCCAGCAGCTTCATGGGTCTAGCGGGAGGGCCGGGCTCCTACAATGAGCAGTTCTTC | CASSFMGLAGGPGSYNEQFF
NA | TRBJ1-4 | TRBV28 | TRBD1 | TGTGCCAGCAGTCCACAGGGGGCGGCTAATGAAAAACTGTTTTTT | CASSPQGAANEKLFF
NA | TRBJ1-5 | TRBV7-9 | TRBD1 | TGTGCCAGCAGCACGAACAGGGGTGAGCAGCCCCAGCATTTT | CASSTNRGEQPQHF
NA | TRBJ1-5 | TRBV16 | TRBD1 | TGTGCCAGCAGCCAGACCGGGACAGGGGTAAATAGCAATCAGCCCCAGCATTTT | CASSQTGTGVNSNQPQHF
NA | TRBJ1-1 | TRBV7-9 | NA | TGTGCCAGCAGCTTAGAACAGACAATGAACACTGAAGCTTTCTTT | CASSLEQTMNTEAFF
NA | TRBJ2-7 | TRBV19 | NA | TGTGCCAGTACACCGCGAGCCTCCCTACTCCACGAGCAGTACTTC | CASTPRASLLHEQYF
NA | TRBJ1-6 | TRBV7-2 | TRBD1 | TGTGCCAGCAGCTTCCAGGGACAGGGAGGATCACCCCTCCACTTT | CASSFQGQGGSPLHF
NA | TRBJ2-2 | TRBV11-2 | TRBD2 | TGTGCCAGCAGCTTGAGACTAGCGGGAGTAGCCGGGGAGCTGTTTTTT | CASSLRLAGVAGELFF
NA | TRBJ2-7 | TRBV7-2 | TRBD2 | TGTGCCAGCAGCTCCTTAGCGGGAGTCGGGTACGAGCAGTACTTC | CASSSLAGVGYEQYF
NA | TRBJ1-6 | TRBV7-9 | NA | TGTGCCAGCAGCCCCGAGAGTTTGATTAATTCACCCCTCCACTTT | CASSPESLINSPLHF
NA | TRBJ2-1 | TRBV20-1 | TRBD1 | TGCAGCGCCAACAGGGGGAATGAGCAGTTCTTC | CSANRGNEQFF
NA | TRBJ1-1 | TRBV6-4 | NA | TGTGCCAGCAGTGCGGAGATGAACACTGAAGCTTTCTTT | CASSAEMNTEAFF
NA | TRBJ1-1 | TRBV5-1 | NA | TGCGCCAGCAGCCCGTACAGTATTTACACTGAAGCTTTCTTT | CASSPYSIYTEAFF
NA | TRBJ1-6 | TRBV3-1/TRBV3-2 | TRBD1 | TGTGCCAGCAGCCAAGATTTGGGACAGGGCTGGTCACCCCTCCACTTT | CASSQDLGQGWSPLHF
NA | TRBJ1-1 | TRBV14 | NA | TGTGCCAGCAGCCAAGAATACAGGAGTGAAGCTTTCTTT | CASSQEYRSEAFF
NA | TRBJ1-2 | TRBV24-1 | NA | TGTGCCACCAGTGATTTGGGGCTGAATGGCTACACCTTC | CATSDLGLNGYTF
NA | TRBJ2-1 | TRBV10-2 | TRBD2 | TGCGCCAGCACCAGGACTAGCGACAAGTACAATGAGCAGTTCTTC | CASTRTSDKYNEQFF
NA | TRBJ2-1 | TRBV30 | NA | TGTGCCTGGAGTGACCTAGTTGGTCGCGAGCAGTTCTTC | CAWSDLVGREQFF